These 4 T cell receptor beta chains originate from one sample sequenced in a study of vaccination effects on CD4 cells after COVID-19. Viral peptide pool expansion of antigen-specific CD4+ T cells preceded sequencing in the ViraFEST assay. Following culture for nine to ten days, CD4+ T cells were isolated. No antigen has been assigned to these receptors. The method was immunoSEQ multiplex PCR; TCRdb's version includes in-frame clones alone and lacks a portion of them. The repertoire holds roughly 50,000 clones, 80% to 85% seen once, with roughly 2.2% in the top ten. The source material was CD4+ T cells from PBMCs cultured with HCoV-229E spike peptides, sampled before COVID-19 vaccination. Receptors originate from a human donor who received a COVID-19 vaccine.

The CDR3: CASSLLQGGYNEQFF. CDR3 bases: TGTGCCAGCAGCTTATTACAGGGGGGATACAATGAGCAGTTCTTC. This chain uses TRBV7-3 with TRBJ2-1, with 8 nucleotides matching TRBD1. Germline CDR1 is SGHTA and CDR2 is FQGTGA. With V trimmed by 2 bases and J by 4 bases, 4 bases remained unmatched. The CDR3 contains 15 residues.

The chain joins TRBV5-6 to TRBJ1-2; D call uncertain. CDR3 length equals 16 residues. Germline CDR1 SGHDT, CDR2 YYEEEE. Trimming took 1 base from V and 8 from J, leaving 21 bases between them. The CDR3, as DNA: TGTGCCAGCAGCTTGTATGTTTCCGACGCCACGGGGGGCTACACCTTC. This codes for CASSLYVSDATGGYTF.

The chain recombines TRBV5-6 with TRBJ1-4; D is uncertain. Trimming cost V 2 bases and J 0 bases, with 8 bases left between them. Germline loops: CDR1 SGHDT, CDR2 YYEEEE. CDR3 length: 15 residues. The CDR3 is CASSFWQTTNEKLFF. DNA for the CDR3: TGTGCCAGCAGCTTTTGGCAGACAACTAATGAAAAACTGTTTTTT. Looking up the rest from reference TRBV5-6 and TRBJ1-4 gives the full variable domain: DAGVTQSPTHLIKTRGQQVTLRCSPKSGHDTVSWYQQALGQGPQFIFQYYEEEERQRGNFPDRFSGHQFPNYSSELNVNALLLGDSALYLCASSFWQTTNEKLFFGSGTQLSVL.

The rearrangement joins TRBV6-1 to TRBJ1-5; D may be TRBD1 (5 bases). V shed 1 base and J shed 6 bases, with 13 bases lying between them. Germline V gives CDR1 MNHNS, CDR2 SASEGT. CDR3 length equals 15 residues. CDR3 region: CASSEGWQGGQPQHF. The CDR3 coding sequence is TGTGCCAGCAGTGAAGGATGGCAGGGTGGTCAGCCCCAGCATTTT.